This entry concerns a single T cell receptor beta chain. The data derive from a study of blood T cell repertoires in COVID-19. Study-level background: The United States, Italy and Spain were the sources of the acute and convalescent COVID-19 samples.

Deletions cut 1 base from V and 2 bases from J, with 10 bases between. The CDR3 length is 14 residues. CDR1 and CDR2 from the germline V gene are SGHDT and YYEEEE. Participants spanned ages about 18 to 100 years and resided in roughly 26 US areas. Cohort allocation depended upon clinical history that participants reported. In the study's own analysis: Using reference gene primer amplification, nucleated cell counts were estimated. TCRdb's table, derived via immunoSEQ multiplex PCR, lists solely in-frame clones and lacks some. For V, J and clone size, that table is used; D and trimming come from the DNA. The table shows roughly 340,000 clones, with around 89% occurring only once.

The sequencing input was PBMCs or T cells enriched from blood (not recorded which). The chain couples TRBV5-6 to TRBJ2-7; a possible D gene is TRBD1 (6 bases). The TCR sequence derives from a man aged 18 to 35 who had recovered from COVID-19. The CDR3 loop is CASSLPNRAYEQYF. The CDR3 region has the DNA TGTGCCAGCAGCTTGCCAAACAGGGCCTACGAGCAGTACTTC.